This T cell receptor (beta chain) was sequenced for a study of blood T cell repertoires in COVID-19. Study at large: Collection of acute and convalescent COVID-19 samples took place in the United States, Italy and Spain.

The CDR3 loop spans 13 amino acids. V gave up 6 bases and J gave up 5 bases; unmatched junction bases: 5. The V gene's germline CDR1 is MNHEY and CDR2 SVGAGI. Original methodology: The assay estimated nucleated cells by amplifying reference gene primers. TCRdb's table, derived via immunoSEQ multiplex PCR, lists solely in-frame clones and lacks some. V and J calls and clone size are copied from that table; D and trimming were computed from the DNA. Altogether about 390,000 clones are present, about 90% being singletons, with the ten largest covering about 2.5%. The chain has TRBV6-5 and TRBJ2-5; 8 positions match TRBD1. Source material: peripheral blood. This receptor was obtained from a woman aged 60-70 years with COVID-19, enrolled during active disease. The CDR3 region is CASRPTGAETQYF. The CDR3 DNA sequence: TGTGCCAGCAGACCGACAGGGGCCGAGACCCAGTACTTC.